This T cell receptor beta chain is from a study of blood T cells in healthy people across ages. Turning to the study itself: Every two T cells gave about one barcoded beta molecule via template switching. Study results and caveats: Naive T cell percentage and TCR beta diversity correlated strongly. Donor CMV status, an unknown factor, possibly confounded changes in expanded clonotypes.

It was with a sample-barcoded 5' primer and a J-beta primer mix that a second PCR of roughly 7 to 12 cycles was run. Every molecule of cDNA carried a tag from a template-switch adaptor with 12 random nucleotides. TCRdb processed the 5' RACE reads anew with MiXCR; each CDR3 protein has one entry. The sample has roughly 1,500,000 distinct CDR3 sequences, 30% to 40% seen once; the top ten hold about 11%. The germline gives CDR1 GTSNPN, CDR2 SVGIG (reference sequence). After removal of 1 base from V and 4 bases from J, the junction contained 4 bases not matched to a gene. This CDR3 has 15 amino acids. A word on this clonotype: Its target is not known.

The V call is TRBV30, the J call TRBJ2-3; 11 nucleotides match TRBD1. The specimen was blood. The origin of this receptor is a woman aged 30 to 39 in good health. The CDR3 DNA reads TGTGCCTGGAGTGGGGGGACAGGGGGTGCAGATACGCAGTATTTT. Translating gives CAWSGGTGGADTQYF.